This T cell receptor beta chain stems from a study of blood T cell repertoires in COVID-19. Using immunoSEQ multiplex PCR, the repertoire was profiled, and TCRdb retains in-frame clones only, with some absent. This sample carries 400,000 to 500,000 clones, over 75% of them seen once, and the ten largest clones take around 1.5%. V was trimmed by 4 bases and J by 1 base, leaving 17 bases between them. The CDR3 is made up of 16 amino acids. Sequencing input: PBMCs or T cells enriched from blood (not recorded which). V usage is TRBV5-3 and J usage is TRBJ2-5; D may be TRBD2 (6 bases). TRBV5-3 qualifies as an ORF whose function is uncertain. The receptor comes from a young woman who had been exposed to COVID-19. The CDR3 reads CARSPRPGTAQETQYF. The CDR3 bases are TGTGCCAGAAGCCCTCGACCCGGGACTGCCCAAGAGACCCAGTACTTC.